This T cell receptor beta chain comes out of a study of shared clonotypes between healthy human individuals. The length of the CDR3 is 12 residues. Germline V gene data show CDR1 as MNHNS and CDR2 as SASEGT. V was shortened by 8 bases and J by 1 base, with 8 bases between the two germline ends. This clone has just a few counts. Sequencing was performed on unsorted PBMC DNA using ten immunoSEQ deep assay plates. This table comes from immunoSEQ multiplex PCR, and its TCRdb copy is limited to in-frame clones, with some not included. Of under 600,000 clones in the sample, around 78% are singletons; the top ten hold 12%.

The V call is TRBV6-1, the J call TRBJ1-1; no definite D call. The TCR originated in a woman aged 40-49 years in good health. Some clones in this sample may be carry-over from other donors' samples. The sequencing sample was made of PBMCs. Here the CDR3 reads CASLGPNTEAFF. In nucleotides, the CDR3 is TGTGCCAGCTTGGGCCCGAACACTGAAGCTTTCTTT.